Described below is a single T cell receptor (beta chain) sequence and its context. This CDR3 spans 13 amino acids. Germline CDR1 and CDR2: LGHDT and YNNKEL (reference sequence). Trimming pared 3 bases from V and 9 bases from J, leaving 13 bases between. The data are from a study of T-cell memory formation after mild COVID-19. About the research overall: TCR clusters showed largely donor specificity.

TCRdb independently ran MiXCR on the 5' RACE reads; one entry per CDR3 protein. The table shows a few hundred thousand distinct CDR3 sequences, with approximately 19% occurring only once. The chain recombines TRBV3-1 with TRBJ2-3; weak D call: TRBD2 (6 bases). This TCR derives from a man between 18 and 29 years old who had mild COVID-19 (a few samples of this study predate the infection). Cell type and time point are not known. Source material: PBMCs or a T cell subset sorted from them (not recorded which). The CDR3 region has the DNA TGTGCCAGCAGCCAGGGCCGGAGGGTGACGCAGTATTTT. Amino acid sequence: CASSQGRRVTQYF.